The 4 T cell receptor beta chains in this list originate from one sample, sequenced in a study of blood T cell repertoires in COVID-19. Profiling relied on immunoSEQ multiplex PCR, and the TCRdb table lists in-frame clones only, not all of them. The data contain 150,000 to 200,000 clones, more than 75% of them singletons. Sequences were obtained from PBMCs or T cells enriched from blood (not recorded which). The receptors derive from a woman in her forties or fifties with acute COVID-19.

This rearrangement joins TRBV5-1 to TRBJ2-3; 8 positions agree with TRBD1. CDR3 length: 15 amino acids. V shed 5 bases and J 4 bases; nucleotides not matched to a gene: 9. CDR1 and CDR2 (germline): SGHRS, YFSETQ. The CDR3 region has the DNA TGCGCCAGCAGGCAAAGGGAACAGGGGGCAGATACGCAGTATTTT. Residues: CASRQREQGADTQYF.

The chain carries TRBV5-8 and TRBJ1-1, with D possibly matching TRBD1 (5 bases). Germline V gives CDR1 SGHTS, CDR2 YDEGEE. Trimming removed 3 bases at V and 2 bases at J, with 14 bases between. The CDR3 length is 15 residues. The CDR3 nucleotides read TGTGCCAGCAGCTCCCCTGGGGCAGGAAACACTGAAGCTTTCTTT. As protein: CASSSPGAGNTEAFF.

CDR3 sequence reads: CASAIELFYGYTF. The CDR3, as DNA: TGTGCTAGTGCCATCGAGTTGTTCTATGGCTACACCTTC. The genes are TRBV12-5 and TRBJ1-2; D unresolved. Trimming shortened V by 7 bases and J by 4 bases, and 13 bases separated the two germline ends. The CDR3 loop spans 13 amino acids. Germline V CDR1 and CDR2: LGHNT, FRNRAP.

The gene calls are TRBV6-2 or TRBV6-3 and TRBJ1-5, with TRBD1 as a possible D gene (6 bases). This CDR3 has 16 residues. Trimming cost V 3 bases and J 4 bases, with 16 bases left between them. Germline CDR1 and CDR2: MNHEY and SVGEGT. The CDR3 coding sequence is TGTGCCAGCAGTTATAATGGGGGGGCCGAGAATCAGCCCCAGCATTTT. Translated, it gives CASSYNGGAENQPQHF.